The entry that follows covers one TCR beta chain sequence. TCRdb's copy holds only in-frame clones and misses some; the assay was immunoSEQ multiplex PCR. This table holds about 94,000 clones, around nine tenths found once. The germline gives CDR1 SEHNR, CDR2 FQNEAQ (reference sequence). This CDR3 has 16 residues. J lost 4 bases, V lost 4 bases, and 6 bases had no gene match. The data belong to a study of OX40 agonist ivuxolimab in advanced cancers. The wider study: Ivuxolimab, an agonistic anti-OX40 (CD134) antibody, was given to patients.

This clonotype was obtained from an adult with an advanced solid tumor such as melanoma, head and neck, liver or kidney cancer. The sample here was CD4+ or CD8+ T cells sorted from blood, taken in a trial of the OX40 agonist ivuxolimab. The chain joins TRBV7-9 to TRBJ2-5; 13 positions agree with TRBD2. CDR3 loop: CASSSGGLAGIETQYF. The CDR3 DNA reads TGTGCCAGCAGCTCCGGGGGACTAGCGGGGATAGAGACCCAGTACTTC. Full variable domain (rest looked up from reference TRBV7-9 and TRBJ2-5): DTGVSQNPRHKITKRGQNVTFRCDPISEHNRLYWYRQTLGQGPEFLTYFQNEAQLEKSRLLSDRFSAERPKGSFSTLEIQRTEQGDSAMYLCASSSGGLAGIETQYFGPGTRLLVL.